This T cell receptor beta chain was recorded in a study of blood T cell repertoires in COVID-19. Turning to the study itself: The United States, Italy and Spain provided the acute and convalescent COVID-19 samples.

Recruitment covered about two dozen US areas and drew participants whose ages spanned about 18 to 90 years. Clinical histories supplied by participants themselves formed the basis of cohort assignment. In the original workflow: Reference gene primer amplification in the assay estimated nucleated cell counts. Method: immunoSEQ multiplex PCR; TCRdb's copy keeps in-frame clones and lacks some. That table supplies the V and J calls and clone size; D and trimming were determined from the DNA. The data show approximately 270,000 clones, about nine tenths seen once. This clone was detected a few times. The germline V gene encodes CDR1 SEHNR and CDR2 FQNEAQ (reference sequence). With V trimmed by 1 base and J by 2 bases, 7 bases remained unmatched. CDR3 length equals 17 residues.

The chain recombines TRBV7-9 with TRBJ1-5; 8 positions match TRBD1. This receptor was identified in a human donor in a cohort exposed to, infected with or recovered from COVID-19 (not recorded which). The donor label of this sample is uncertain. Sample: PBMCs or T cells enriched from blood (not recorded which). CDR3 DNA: TGTGCCAGCAGCTTAGGGGGACGGGGACAGGGCAATCAGCCCCAGCATTTT. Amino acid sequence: CASSLGGRGQGNQPQHF.